Below, one TCR beta chain is given with its context. Authors' methods: Estimation of nucleated cell counts was performed using reference gene primer amplification. Only in-frame clones appear in the TCRdb table, and some are missing; sequencing was by immunoSEQ multiplex PCR. V and J calls and clone size are as listed in that table; D and trimming were resolved from the DNA. This sample has about 270,000 clones, with about 83% found just once. The sample comes from a study of blood T cell repertoires in COVID-19. Study-wide context: Collection of acute and convalescent COVID-19 samples took place in the United States, Italy and Spain. From T cells, B-cell-depleted T cells, or PBMCs came the material, which was cDNA or gDNA.

The sequenced sample consisted of peripheral blood. This receptor was taken from a woman between 50 and 59 years old who had recovered from COVID-19.

The CDR3 loop is CASSPEAGGNSGNTIYF. The CDR3 DNA follows: TGTGCCAGCAGCCCCGAGGCAGGAGGAAACAGTGGAAACACCATATATTTT. The chain employs TRBV7-9 and TRBJ1-3; the D is unclear. This CDR3 has 17 residues. V shed 5 bases and J shed 3 bases, with 20 bases lying between them. Germline CDR1 SEHNR, CDR2 FQNEAQ (reference sequence).